Listed below are T cell receptor beta chains from one sample, sequenced in a study of shared clonotypes between healthy human individuals. Clones were read by immunoSEQ multiplex PCR, and TCRdb kept only the in-frame ones, dropping some. The repertoire consists of roughly 1 million clones, with about 75% occurring once and the leading ten covering 1.5%. Specimen: memory CD4+ T cells sorted from blood. All receptors come from a young man in good health. Each CDR3 is given with its conserved first and last residue. A D gene is named only where the DNA matches it firmly. Where a row states a size, it is once, few, many or the class of an expanded clone; other rows omit it.

size: NA; length: 14; J: TRBJ2-1; D: NA; V: TRBV7-9; CDR3: CASSLDSGGNEQFF; DNA: TGTGCCAGCAGCTTAGACTCCGGGGGTAATGAGCAGTTCTTC
size: NA; length: 15; J: TRBJ2-7; D: NA; V: TRBV7-9; CDR3: CASSPRGGATYEQYF; DNA: TGTGCCAGCAGCCCCAGGGGTGGAGCGACCTACGAGCAGTACTTC
size: NA; length: 18; J: TRBJ2-7; D: TRBD2; V: TRBV5-1; CDR3: CASSSSQTGTTWPGEQYF; DNA: TGCGCCAGCAGTTCCTCCCAAACCGGGACTACTTGGCCGGGGGAGCAGTACTTC
size: NA; length: 14; J: TRBJ1-2; D: TRBD1; V: TRBV6-1; CDR3: CASSGLTGAGGYTF; DNA: TGTGCCAGCAGTGGCCTGACAGGGGCGGGTGGCTACACCTTC
size: NA; length: 14; J: TRBJ1-2; D: TRBD1; V: TRBV9; CDR3: CASSGDRGVYGYTF; DNA: TGTGCCAGCAGCGGTGACAGGGGGGTCTATGGCTACACCTTC
size: few; length: 13; J: TRBJ2-5; D: NA; V: TRBV19; CDR3: CASSLGWRETQYF; DNA: TGTGCCAGTAGTCTGGGGTGGAGGGAGACCCAGTACTTC
size: NA; length: 15; J: TRBJ2-1; D: NA; V: TRBV6-6; CDR3: CASSPGGNAYNEQFF; DNA: TGTGCCAGCAGTCCTGGGGGGAACGCCTACAATGAGCAGTTCTTC
size: once; length: 15; J: TRBJ2-3; D: TRBD2; V: TRBV2; CDR3: CASSDQGLAPYTQYF; DNA: TGTGCCAGCAGTGACCAAGGACTAGCACCGTATACGCAGTATTTT
size: NA; length: 11; J: TRBJ2-7; D: TRBD1; V: TRBV7-2; CDR3: CASSSGGPAGF; DNA: TGTGCCAGCAGCTCAGGGGGACCTGCGGGCTTC
size: NA; length: 15; J: TRBJ2-7; D: TRBD2; V: TRBV29-1; CDR3: CSVGGTSVNSYEQYF; DNA: TGCAGCGTGGGGGGAACTAGCGTAAACTCCTACGAGCAGTACTTC
size: NA; length: 14; J: TRBJ2-2; D: TRBD1; V: TRBV19; CDR3: CASSNRGPTGELFF; DNA: TGTGCCAGTAGTAACAGGGGGCCCACCGGGGAGCTGTTTTTT
size: once; length: 14; J: TRBJ1-6; D: NA; V: TRBV28; CDR3: CASTLSAPISPLHF; DNA: TGTGCCAGCACCCTCTCTGCCCCAATTTCACCCCTCCACTTT
size: NA; length: 13; J: TRBJ1-2; D: NA; V: TRBV18; CDR3: CASSPLGDYGYTF; DNA: TGTGCCAGCTCACCCCTCGGGGACTATGGCTACACCTTC
size: NA; length: 14; J: TRBJ1-1; D: TRBD1; V: TRBV6-1; CDR3: CASGERQGVAEAFF; DNA: TGTGCCAGCGGAGAACGACAGGGGGTTGCTGAAGCTTTCTTT
size: NA; length: 13; J: TRBJ2-5; D: NA; V: TRBV6-1; CDR3: CASQDLLGLAQYF; DNA: TGTGCCAGCCAGGACTTATTGGGATTGGCCCAGTACTTC
size: NA; length: 14; J: TRBJ1-1; D: NA; V: TRBV5-4; CDR3: CASSLDRRISEAFF; DNA: TGTGCCAGCAGCTTGGATCGGCGGATTTCTGAAGCTTTCTTT
size: NA; length: 16; J: TRBJ1-6; D: NA; V: TRBV2; CDR3: CASSPRQRNYNSPLHF; DNA: TGTGCCAGCAGCCCTAGGCAGCGCAATTATAATTCACCCCTCCACTTT
size: NA; length: 14; J: TRBJ2-7; D: TRBD1; V: TRBV7-2; CDR3: CASSKADRGSEQYF; DNA: TGTGCCAGCAGCAAAGCGGACAGGGGAAGCGAGCAGTACTTC
size: NA; length: 14; J: TRBJ1-1; D: TRBD1; V: TRBV27; CDR3: CASSLSGQGGRAFF; DNA: TGTGCCAGCAGTTTATCTGGACAGGGGGGAAGAGCTTTCTTT
size: NA; length: 17; J: TRBJ1-3; D: NA; V: TRBV4-2; CDR3: CASSREATGISGNTIYF; DNA: TGTGCCAGCAGCCGAGAAGCAACAGGGATCTCTGGAAACACCATATATTTT
size: NA; length: 11; J: TRBJ2-7; D: NA; V: TRBV7-2; CDR3: CASSLRGEQYF; DNA: TGTGCCAGCAGCTTAAGGGGAGAGCAGTACTTC
size: NA; length: 18; J: TRBJ2-3; D: TRBD2; V: TRBV5-4; CDR3: CASSFDPFGGSETDTQYF; DNA: TGTGCCAGCAGCTTCGACCCCTTCGGGGGGTCGGAAACAGATACGCAGTATTTT
size: NA; length: 13; J: TRBJ2-7; D: NA; V: TRBV18; CDR3: CASSPPGSYEQYF; DNA: TGTGCCAGCTCACCTCCAGGGTCCTACGAGCAGTACTTC
size: NA; length: 15; J: TRBJ2-7; D: NA; V: TRBV2; CDR3: CASSSHRESSYEQYF; DNA: TGTGCCAGCAGCTCACATAGGGAATCCTCCTACGAGCAGTACTTC
size: NA; length: 13; J: TRBJ2-5; D: NA; V: TRBV27; CDR3: CASSLFRGETQYF; DNA: TGTGCCAGCAGTTTATTCAGGGGAGAGACCCAGTACTTC
size: NA; length: 15; J: TRBJ2-3; D: NA; V: TRBV6-5; CDR3: CASSYSTPRTDTQYF; DNA: TGTGCCAGCAGTTACTCGACTCCCCGCACAGATACGCAGTATTTT
size: NA; length: 13; J: TRBJ2-7; D: NA; V: TRBV27; CDR3: CASRANSGPEQYF; DNA: TGTGCCAGCCGAGCTAACTCCGGGCCCGAGCAGTACTTC